The T cell receptor beta chain described here comes from a study of blood T cell repertoires in COVID-19. For the study at large: From T cells, B-cell-depleted T cells, or PBMCs came the material, which was cDNA or gDNA.

In the original processing: Amplification from reference gene primers served as the basis for estimated nucleated cell counts. TCRdb's copy holds only in-frame clones and misses some; the assay was immunoSEQ multiplex PCR. V and J calls and clone size are given by that table; D and trimming were obtained from the DNA. The sample has approximately 310,000 clones, around 87% seen once. This CDR3 comprises 20 residues. CDR1 and CDR2 (germline): SGHRS, YFSETQ. Trimming left V 0 bases short and J 2 bases short, with 26 bases between. The sequencing input was peripheral blood. V is TRBV5-1 and J is TRBJ2-5; tentative D call: TRBD2 (6 bases). This TCR was sampled from a man aged 45-60 years with active or convalescent COVID-19. DNA of the CDR3: TGCGCCAGCAGCTTGGAATTGGGTACGGAGGGACTGACGCCGCAAGAGACCCAGTACTTC. Translating it yields CASSLELGTEGLTPQETQYF.